What follows are 14 T cell receptor beta chains derived from one specimen sequenced in a study of T cell repertoires in cytomegalovirus infection. These receptors have no known antigen. TCRdb called the reads again in MiXCR, with one record for every CDR3 protein. This table holds fewer than 900,000 distinct CDR3 sequences, around 29% found once. This sample comprised cultured CD8+ T cells from PBMCs, obtained from culture after CMV antigen stimulation. These TCRs come from a human donor in good health (CMV status not recorded). Some clones in this sample may be carry-over from other donors' samples.

By share, this clonotype counts as medium-sized. The rearrangement uses TRBV7-2 and TRBJ2-3; no firm D call. Trimming left V 5 bases short and J 10 bases short, with 7 bases between. Germline V gives CDR1 SGHTA, CDR2 FQGNSA. CDR3 length: 10 amino acids. CDR3 nucleotides: TGTGCCAGCAGCACCATTGCGCAGTATTTT. This sequence encodes CASSTIAQYF.

The chain joins TRBV19 to TRBJ2-2; TRBD1 might be the D (5 bases). The germline gives CDR1 LNHDA, CDR2 SQIVND (reference sequence). V lost 4 bases to trimming and J lost 0 bases, with 9 bases between them. This CDR3 spans 15 amino acids. The CDR3 loop is CASSTAGPNTGELFF. In DNA, the CDR3 is TGTGCCAGTAGTACGGCAGGGCCGAACACCGGGGAGCTGTTTTTT.

This clonotype was counted a few times. The chain couples TRBV27 to TRBJ1-5; 8 nucleotides align to TRBD1. Germline CDR1 MNHEY, CDR2 SMNVEV (reference sequence). Trimming cost V 5 bases and J 7 bases; bases outside gene matches: 7. The CDR3 has 14 residues. In DNA, the CDR3 is TGTGCCAGCAGTAAGACAGGGGCGGGACAGCCCCAGCATTTT. It is translated as CASSKTGAGQPQHF.

The chain has TRBV20-1 and TRBJ1-2; D gene unclear. The germline V and J ends were trimmed by 4 bases and 5 bases, with 11 bases remaining between them. Germline-derived CDR1 and CDR2 are DFQATT and SNEGSKA (reference sequence). The CDR3 has 12 residues. The CDR3 spells CSATVTAYGYTF. CDR3 DNA sequence: TGCAGTGCTACTGTGACCGCATATGGCTACACCTTC.

This clonotype was seen many times. This chain connects TRBV6-1 to TRBJ2-7, with D perhaps TRBD1 (5 bases). Trimming left V 4 bases short and J 0 bases short, with 13 bases between. In germline, CDR1 is MNHNS, CDR2 SASEGT. The CDR3 has 15 residues. The CDR3 region has the DNA TGTGCCAGCAGTGGAGGACACATCCTCTCCTACGAGCAGTACTTC. Its protein is CASSGGHILSYEQYF.

This clonotype was seen repeatedly, ten times or more. The chain links TRBV24-1 to TRBJ1-2; 7 bases are shared with TRBD1. Germline CDR1 reads KGHDR; CDR2 reads SFDVKD. With 3 bases clipped from V and 5 bases from J, the junction kept 5 bases outside the gene matches. This CDR3 is 14 amino acids long. Written as DNA, the CDR3 is TGTGCCACCAGTGATCCAGGACAGGTTTATGGCTACACCTTC. Translating gives CATSDPGQVYGYTF.

The chain combines TRBV7-9 with TRBJ1-2; 10 bases align to TRBD1. The V gene end was trimmed by 4 bases and the J gene end by 1 base; junction bases not matched to a gene: 6. Looked up from germline, CDR1 is SEHNR and CDR2 is FQNEAQ (reference sequence). This CDR3 has 16 residues. The CDR3 protein is CASSSAGTGVNYGYTF. The CDR3 bases are TGTGCCAGCAGCTCGGCCGGGACAGGGGTTAACTATGGCTACACCTTC.

The chain combines TRBV7-9 with TRBJ1-2; possible D gene TRBD1, 5 bases. The CDR3 sequence is 15 residues long. V was shortened by 3 bases and J by 6 bases, with 17 bases between the two germline ends. Germline loops: CDR1 SEHNR, CDR2 FQNEAQ (reference sequence). The CDR3 DNA reads as TGTGCCAGCAGCTTGGGCAGGGCTTTCTTGGATGGCTACACCTTC. Translation: CASSLGRAFLDGYTF.

This clonotype was seen repeatedly, ten times or more. DNA of the CDR3: TGTGCCAGCATGGGCCGACTTGGACAGGGCCGAAACACCATATATTTT. This gives the protein CASMGRLGQGRNTIYF. The chain carries TRBV2 and TRBJ1-3; TRBD1 matches 8 bases. The CDR3 extends over 16 amino acids. The junction had 13 bases not matched to a gene; V was cut back by 7 bases and J by 5 bases. Germline-derived CDR1 and CDR2 are SNHLY and FYNNEI.

V usage is TRBV20-1 and J usage is TRBJ2-7; 7 nucleotides align to TRBD1. This CDR3 comprises 12 residues. Germline assignment: CDR1 DFQATT and CDR2 SNEGSKA (reference sequence). V lost 6 bases and J lost 1; bases outside the gene matches: 3. The CDR3 DNA sequence: TGCAGTGCCGCGACAGGGTCCTACGAGCAGTACGTC. Residues: CSAATGSYEQYV.

The chain employs TRBV6-5 and TRBJ1-2, with a weak D call TRBD1 (5 bases). The CDR3 has 14 amino acids. Germline V gene sequence: CDR1 MNHEY, CDR2 SVGAGI. V was pared by 0 bases and J by 6 bases, with 11 bases between. The CDR3 DNA sequence: TGTGCCAGCAGTTACTCCTTAGGGGCTGATGGCTACACCTTC. Amino acid sequence: CASSYSLGADGYTF.

Only a few counts were recorded for this clonotype. CDR3 nucleotides: TGTGCCAGCAGCCTGGACAGGTCCAGAATCGAGCAGTACTTC. Residues: CASSLDRSRIEQYF. The chain joins TRBV5-5 to TRBJ2-7; 7 positions match TRBD1. V shed 4 bases and J 6 bases; nucleotides not matched to a gene: 10. This CDR3 is 14 amino acids long. Germline V gene sequence: CDR1 SGHKS, CDR2 YYEKEE (reference sequence).

This clonotype was recorded many times. The rearrangement uses TRBV7-9 and TRBJ1-4; weak D call: TRBD1 (6 bases). The CDR3 spans 14 residues. Germline V gives CDR1 SEHNR, CDR2 FQNEAQ (reference sequence). V dropped 6 bases and J dropped 8 bases, with 16 bases sitting between them. CDR3 amino acids: CASSNTGQLEKLFF. CDR3 in DNA: TGTGCCAGCAGTAACACAGGGCAGTTGGAAAAACTGTTTTTT. The whole variable domain, filled in from reference TRBV7-9 and TRBJ1-4, reads DTGVSQNPRHKITKRGQNVTFRCDPISEHNRLYWYRQTLGQGPEFLTYFQNEAQLEKSRLLSDRFSAERPKGSFSTLEIQRTEQGDSAMYLCASSNTGQLEKLFFGSGTQLSVL.

As concerns this clonotype: Compared with germline, one end of the junction differs, possibly owing to a read error. The chain joins TRBV7-3 to TRBJ1-1; TRBD1 matches at 9 bases. CDR3 length: 18 residues. Per the germline V gene, CDR1 is SGHTA and CDR2 is FQGTGA. The CDR3 DNA reads as TGTGCCAGCAGCCTAACAGGGGGCAGCCACTCAAGGGACACTGAAGCTTTCTTT. Its protein is CASSLTGGSHSRDTEAFF.